This TCR beta chain stems from a study of T cell changes during pregnancy in multiple sclerosis. Clones were read by immunoSEQ multiplex PCR, and TCRdb kept only the in-frame ones, dropping some. Altogether under 70,000 clones are present, approximately 92% being singletons, with the ten largest covering 2%. The V end was cut by 5 bases, the J end by 4 bases, with 20 bases between. There are 16 residues in the CDR3. Germline values: CDR1 SGHVS, CDR2 FQNEAQ. The clonotype originates from a female donor in good health, enrolled as a control in a pregnancy study. This specimen was peripheral blood, taken in the third trimester of pregnancy. This sequence joins TRBV7-8 and TRBJ1-1; a possible D gene is TRBD1 (5 bases). DNA for the CDR3: TGTGCCAGCAGCGTGGGGGGGGGTACCTCAGGCACTGAAGCTTTCTTT. It is translated as CASSVGGGTSGTEAFF.